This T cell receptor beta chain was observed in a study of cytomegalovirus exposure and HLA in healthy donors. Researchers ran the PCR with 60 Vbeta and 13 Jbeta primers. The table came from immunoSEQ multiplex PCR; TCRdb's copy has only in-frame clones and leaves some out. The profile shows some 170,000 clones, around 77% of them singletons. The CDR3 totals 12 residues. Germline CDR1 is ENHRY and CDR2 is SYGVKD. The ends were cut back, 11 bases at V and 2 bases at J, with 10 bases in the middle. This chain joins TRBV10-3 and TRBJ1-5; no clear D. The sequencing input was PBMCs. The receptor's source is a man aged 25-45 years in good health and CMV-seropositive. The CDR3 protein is CAAKHRNQPQHF. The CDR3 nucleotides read TGTGCCGCGAAGCATCGCAATCAGCCCCAGCATTTT.